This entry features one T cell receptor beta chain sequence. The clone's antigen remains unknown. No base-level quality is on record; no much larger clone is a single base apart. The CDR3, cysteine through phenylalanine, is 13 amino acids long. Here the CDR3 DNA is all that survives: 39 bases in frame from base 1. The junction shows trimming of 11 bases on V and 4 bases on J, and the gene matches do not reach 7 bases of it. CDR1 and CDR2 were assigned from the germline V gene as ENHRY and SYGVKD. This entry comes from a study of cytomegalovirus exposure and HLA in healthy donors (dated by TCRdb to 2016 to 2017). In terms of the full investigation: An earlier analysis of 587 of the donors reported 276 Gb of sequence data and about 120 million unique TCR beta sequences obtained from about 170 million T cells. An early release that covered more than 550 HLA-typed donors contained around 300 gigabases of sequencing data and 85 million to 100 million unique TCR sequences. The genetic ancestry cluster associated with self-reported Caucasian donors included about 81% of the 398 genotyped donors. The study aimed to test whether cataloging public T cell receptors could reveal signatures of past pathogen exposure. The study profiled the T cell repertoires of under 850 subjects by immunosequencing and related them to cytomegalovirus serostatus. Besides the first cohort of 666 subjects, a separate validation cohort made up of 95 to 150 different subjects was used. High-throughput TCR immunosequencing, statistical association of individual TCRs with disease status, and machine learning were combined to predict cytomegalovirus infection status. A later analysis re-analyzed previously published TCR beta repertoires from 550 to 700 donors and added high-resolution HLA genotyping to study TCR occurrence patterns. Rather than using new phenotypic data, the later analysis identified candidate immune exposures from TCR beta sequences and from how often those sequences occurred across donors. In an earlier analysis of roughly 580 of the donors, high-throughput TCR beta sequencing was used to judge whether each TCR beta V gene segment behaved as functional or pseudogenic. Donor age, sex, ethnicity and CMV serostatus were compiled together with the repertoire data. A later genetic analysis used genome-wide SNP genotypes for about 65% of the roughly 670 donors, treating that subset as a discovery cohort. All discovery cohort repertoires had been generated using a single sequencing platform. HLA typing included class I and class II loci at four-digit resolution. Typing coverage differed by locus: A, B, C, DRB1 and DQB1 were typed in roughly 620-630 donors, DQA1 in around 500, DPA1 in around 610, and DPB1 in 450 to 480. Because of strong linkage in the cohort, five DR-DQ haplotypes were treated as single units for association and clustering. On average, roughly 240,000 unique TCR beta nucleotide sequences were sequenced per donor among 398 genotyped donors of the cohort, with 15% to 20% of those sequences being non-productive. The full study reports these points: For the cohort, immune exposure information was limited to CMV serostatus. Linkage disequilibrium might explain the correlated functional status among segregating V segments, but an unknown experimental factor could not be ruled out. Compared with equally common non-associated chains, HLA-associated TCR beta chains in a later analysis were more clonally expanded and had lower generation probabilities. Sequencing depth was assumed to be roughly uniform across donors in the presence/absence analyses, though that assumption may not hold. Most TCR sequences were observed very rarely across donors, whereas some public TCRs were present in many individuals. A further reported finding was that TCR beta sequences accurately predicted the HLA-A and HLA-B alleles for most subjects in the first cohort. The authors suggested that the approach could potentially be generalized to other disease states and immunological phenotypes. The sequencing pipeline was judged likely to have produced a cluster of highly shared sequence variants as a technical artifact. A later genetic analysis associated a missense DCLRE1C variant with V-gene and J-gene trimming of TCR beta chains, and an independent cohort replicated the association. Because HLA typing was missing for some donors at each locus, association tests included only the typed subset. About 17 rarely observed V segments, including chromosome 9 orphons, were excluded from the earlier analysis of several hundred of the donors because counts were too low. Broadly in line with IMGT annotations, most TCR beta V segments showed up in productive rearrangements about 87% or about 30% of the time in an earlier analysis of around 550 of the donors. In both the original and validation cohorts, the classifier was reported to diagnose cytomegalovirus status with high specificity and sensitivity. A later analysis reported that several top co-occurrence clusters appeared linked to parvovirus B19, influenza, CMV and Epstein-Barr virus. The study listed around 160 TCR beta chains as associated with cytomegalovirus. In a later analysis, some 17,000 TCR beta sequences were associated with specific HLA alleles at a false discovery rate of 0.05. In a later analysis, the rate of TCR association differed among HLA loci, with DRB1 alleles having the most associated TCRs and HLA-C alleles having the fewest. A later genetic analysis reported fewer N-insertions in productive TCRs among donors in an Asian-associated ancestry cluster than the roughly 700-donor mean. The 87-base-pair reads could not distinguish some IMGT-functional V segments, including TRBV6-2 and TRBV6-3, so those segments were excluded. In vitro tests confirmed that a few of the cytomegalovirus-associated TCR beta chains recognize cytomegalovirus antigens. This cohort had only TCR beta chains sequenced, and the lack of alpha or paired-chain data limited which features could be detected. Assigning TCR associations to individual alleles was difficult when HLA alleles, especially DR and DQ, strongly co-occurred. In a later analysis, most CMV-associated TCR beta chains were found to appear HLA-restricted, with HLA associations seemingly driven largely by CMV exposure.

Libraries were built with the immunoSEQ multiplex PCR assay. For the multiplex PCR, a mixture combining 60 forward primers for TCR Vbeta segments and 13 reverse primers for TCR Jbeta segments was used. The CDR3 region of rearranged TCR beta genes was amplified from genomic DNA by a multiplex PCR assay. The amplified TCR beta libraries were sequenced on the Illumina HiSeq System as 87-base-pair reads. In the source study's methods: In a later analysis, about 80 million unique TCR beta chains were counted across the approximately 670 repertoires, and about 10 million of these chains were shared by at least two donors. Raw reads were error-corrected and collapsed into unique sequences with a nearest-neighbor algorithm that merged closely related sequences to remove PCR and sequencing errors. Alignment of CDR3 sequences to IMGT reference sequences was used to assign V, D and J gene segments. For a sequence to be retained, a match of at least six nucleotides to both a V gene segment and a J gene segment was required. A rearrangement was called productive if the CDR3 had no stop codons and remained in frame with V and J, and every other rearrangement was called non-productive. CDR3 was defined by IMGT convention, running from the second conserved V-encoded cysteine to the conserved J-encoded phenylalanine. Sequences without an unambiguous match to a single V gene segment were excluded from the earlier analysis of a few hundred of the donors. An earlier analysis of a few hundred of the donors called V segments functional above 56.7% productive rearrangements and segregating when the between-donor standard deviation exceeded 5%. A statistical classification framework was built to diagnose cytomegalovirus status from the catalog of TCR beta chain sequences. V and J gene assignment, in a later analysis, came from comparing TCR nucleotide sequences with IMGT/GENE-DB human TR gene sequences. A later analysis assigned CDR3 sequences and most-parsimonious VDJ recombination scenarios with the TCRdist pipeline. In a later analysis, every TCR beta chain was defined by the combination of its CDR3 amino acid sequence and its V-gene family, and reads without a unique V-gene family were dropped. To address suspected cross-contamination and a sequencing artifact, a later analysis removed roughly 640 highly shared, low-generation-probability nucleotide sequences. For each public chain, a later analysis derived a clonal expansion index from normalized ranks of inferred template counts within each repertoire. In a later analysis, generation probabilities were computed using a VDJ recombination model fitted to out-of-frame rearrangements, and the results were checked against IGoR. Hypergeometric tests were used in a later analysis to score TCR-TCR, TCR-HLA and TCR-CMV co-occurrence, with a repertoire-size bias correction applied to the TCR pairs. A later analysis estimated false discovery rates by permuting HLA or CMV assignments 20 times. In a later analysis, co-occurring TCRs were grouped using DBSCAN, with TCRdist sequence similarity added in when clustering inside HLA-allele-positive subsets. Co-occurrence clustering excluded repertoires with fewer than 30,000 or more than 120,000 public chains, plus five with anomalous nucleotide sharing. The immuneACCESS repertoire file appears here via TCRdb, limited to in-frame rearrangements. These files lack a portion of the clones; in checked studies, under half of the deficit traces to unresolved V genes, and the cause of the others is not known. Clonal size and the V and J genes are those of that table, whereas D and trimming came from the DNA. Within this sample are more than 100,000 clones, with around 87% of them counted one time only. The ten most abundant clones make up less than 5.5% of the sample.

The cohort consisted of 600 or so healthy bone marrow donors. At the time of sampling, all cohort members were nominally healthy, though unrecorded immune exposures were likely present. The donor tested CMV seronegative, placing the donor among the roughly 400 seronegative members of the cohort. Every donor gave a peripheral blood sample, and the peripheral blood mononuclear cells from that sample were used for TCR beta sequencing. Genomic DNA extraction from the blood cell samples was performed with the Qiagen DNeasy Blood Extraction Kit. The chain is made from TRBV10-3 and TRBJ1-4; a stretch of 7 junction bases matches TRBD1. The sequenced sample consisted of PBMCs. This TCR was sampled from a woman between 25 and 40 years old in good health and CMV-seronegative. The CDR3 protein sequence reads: CAARQGGNEKLFF. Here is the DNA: TGTGCCGCTCGACAGGGAGGTAATGAAAAACTGTTTTTT.